The sequence of this T cell receptor (beta chain) was determined in a study of blood T cell repertoires in COVID-19. Assay: immunoSEQ multiplex PCR; the TCRdb copy retains only in-frame clones and omits some. This sample yields over 70,000 clones, of which 91% are seen a single time; approximately 2.8% belongs to the top ten. The CDR3 runs to 17 residues. The V and J ends lost 3 bases and 2 bases, in that order; junction bases with no gene match: 8. The germline V gene has CDR1 MNHEY and CDR2 SMNVEV (reference sequence). This clonotype was obtained from a man aged 45-65 years with COVID-19, enrolled during active disease. The gene calls are TRBV27 and TRBJ2-3; 10 nucleotides agree with TRBD2. Sequences were obtained from peripheral blood. The CDR3 bases are TGTGCCAGCAGTTTGACGCGGACTAGCGGCCTCACAGATACGCAGTATTTT. It yields the protein CASSLTRTSGLTDTQYF.